The next 24 T cell receptor beta chains were all read from a single sample in a study of blood T cell repertoires in COVID-19. Sequenced by immunoSEQ multiplex PCR; TCRdb stores in-frame clones only, minus some. Of more than 100,000 clones in the sample, roughly 86% were seen once. The sample was peripheral blood. The receptors were sampled from a woman in her sixties with acute or convalescent COVID-19.

The chain employs TRBV7-3 and TRBJ1-6, with D maybe TRBD1 (5 bases). Germline assignment: CDR1 SGHTA and CDR2 FQGTGA. The CDR3 extends over 15 amino acids. The germline V and J ends were trimmed by 2 bases and 7 bases, with 12 bases remaining between them. The CDR3 protein is CASSLGRGGNSPLHF. Written as DNA, the CDR3 is TGTGCCAGCAGCTTAGGGAGGGGTGGAAATTCACCCCTCCACTTT. The full variable domain, completed using reference TRBV7-3 and TRBJ1-6, is GAGVSQTPSNKVTEKGKYVELRCDPISGHTALYWYRQSLGQGPEFLIYFQGTGAADDSGLPNDRFFAVRPEGSVSTLKIQRTERGDSAVYLCASSLGRGGNSPLHFGNGTRLTVT.

The rearrangement links TRBV7-8 to TRBJ1-5, with 10 bases lining up with TRBD1. V lost 1 base to trimming and J lost 0 bases; unmatched junction nucleotides: 3. Germline V gene data show CDR1 as SGHVS and CDR2 as FQNEAQ. The CDR3 is 17 residues long. This CDR3 is CASSLGDRGLSNQPQHF. CDR3 DNA: TGTGCCAGCAGCTTAGGGGACAGGGGCCTTAGCAATCAGCCCCAGCATTTT. Combining the CDR3 with reference TRBV7-8 and TRBJ1-5 gives the whole variable domain GAGVSQSPRYKVAKRGQDVALRCDPISGHVSLFWYQQALGQGPEFLTYFQNEAQLDKSGLPSDRFFAERPEGSVSTLKIQRTQQEDSAVYLCASSLGDRGLSNQPQHFGDGTRLSIL.

V gene TRBV2 combines with J gene TRBJ1-2, with a possible D match to TRBD1 (5 bases). CDR1 is SNHLY, CDR2 FYNNEI, per germline. Trimming removed 8 bases from V and 2 bases from J, with 15 bases in between. The CDR3 runs 14 residues. The CDR3 DNA sequence: TGTGCCAGCGAGACAGACGCGAGGAACTATGGCTACACCTTC. Amino acids: CASETDARNYGYTF.

The chain carries TRBV14 and TRBJ2-7, with D perhaps TRBD2 (6 bases). The length of the CDR3 is 13 residues. Germline CDR1 SGHDN, CDR2 FVKESK. V lost 0 bases and J lost 7, with 10 bases in between. The CDR3 sequence: CASSQDPGREQYV. The CDR3 DNA reads TGTGCCAGCAGCCAAGATCCAGGGAGGGAGCAGTACGTC.

The chain recombines TRBV11-2 with TRBJ1-2, with TRBD1 identical over 8 bases. The germline V gene has CDR1 SGHAT and CDR2 FQNNGV. The CDR3 spans 16 residues. The junction had 9 bases not matched to a gene; V was cut back by 0 bases and J by 6 bases. The CDR3, as DNA: TGTGCCAGCAGCTTAGATCGGACAGGGCGGGGAGATGGCTACACCTTC. It yields the protein CASSLDRTGRGDGYTF.

The V gene is TRBV9, the J gene TRBJ2-1; 7 bases fit TRBD2. The CDR3 loop spans 15 amino acids. V lost 0 bases and J lost 9; bases outside the gene matches: 9. The germline CDR1 and CDR2 sequences are SGDLS and YYNGEE. CDR3 in amino acids: CASSVGVGGPGEQFF. The CDR3, as DNA: TGTGCCAGCAGCGTAGGTGTGGGAGGGCCGGGTGAGCAGTTCTTC.

The J gene is TRBJ2-7, the V gene TRBV18, with 11 bases fitting TRBD1. CDR1 and CDR2 (germline): KGHSH, LQKENI. The CDR3 is made up of 15 amino acids. Losses at the gene ends were 5 bases for V and 1 base for J; bases not matched to a gene: 4. The CDR3 loop is CASSLDRGPSYEQYF. The CDR3 bases are TGTGCCAGCTCATTGGACAGGGGGCCTTCCTACGAGCAGTACTTC.

V usage is TRBV19 and J usage is TRBJ2-1, with 7 bases that match TRBD2. Germline loops: CDR1 LNHDA, CDR2 SQIVND (reference sequence). This CDR3 spans 15 amino acids. V lost 1 base to trimming and J lost 3 bases; unmatched junction nucleotides: 3. The CDR3 region is CASSIGEGLYNEQFF. Written as DNA, the CDR3 is TGTGCCAGTAGTATAGGGGAGGGCCTCTACAATGAGCAGTTCTTC.

V gene TRBV19 combines with J gene TRBJ1-3, with 8 bases fitting TRBD1. V lost 8 bases to trimming and J lost 5 bases; unmatched junction nucleotides: 11. CDR1 LNHDA and CDR2 SQIVND come from the germline V gene (reference sequence). The CDR3 length is 15 residues. The CDR3 coding sequence is TGTGCCAGTCACCGGGACAGGTCGAATCGAAACACCATATATTTT. Encoded protein: CASHRDRSNRNTIYF.

V usage is TRBV28 and J usage is TRBJ1-2; tentative D call: TRBD1 (5 bases). The CDR3 is made up of 15 amino acids. Germline V gene lookup returns CDR1 MDHEN and CDR2 SYDVKM. Deletions cut 2 bases from V and 7 bases from J, with 17 bases between. CDR3 nucleotide sequence: TGTGCCAGCAGTTTACAGGGAAGGCGAGCCGGTGGCTACACCTTC. Encoded protein: CASSLQGRRAGGYTF.

This chain connects TRBV3-1 (or the pseudogene TRBV3-2) to TRBJ1-2; 11 bases map to TRBD1. The length of the CDR3 is 13 residues. CDR1 and CDR2 (germline): LGHDT, YNNKEL (reference sequence). Trimming cost V 6 bases and J 6 bases; bases outside gene matches: 3. In nucleotides, the CDR3 is TGTGCCAGCAGGGACAGGGGGCGCGATGGCTACACCTTC. Amino acids: CASRDRGRDGYTF.

This sequence joins TRBV2 and TRBJ2-1; 7 nucleotides agree with TRBD1. J gave up 0 bases and V 3 bases, and 5 bases lay outside the gene matches. Germline values: CDR1 SNHLY, CDR2 FYNNEI. There are 16 residues in the CDR3. As DNA, the CDR3 is TGTGCCAGCAGTGAGCGCCACAGGGGCTCCTACAATGAGCAGTTCTTC. Encoded protein: CASSERHRGSYNEQFF.

The chain recombines TRBV3-1 (or the pseudogene TRBV3-2) with TRBJ2-3, with 7 bases aligning to TRBD2. V shed 3 bases and J 3 bases; nucleotides not matched to a gene: 3. This CDR3 is 14 amino acids long. CDR1 and CDR2 from the germline V gene are LGHDT and YNNKEL (reference sequence). The CDR3 DNA sequence: TGTGCCAGCAGCCAGGGGAGGGAAACAGATACGCAGTATTTT. Protein sequence: CASSQGRETDTQYF.

The chain links TRBV28 to TRBJ1-4, with no clear D. Trimming left V 3 bases short and J 4 bases short, with 15 bases between. Per germline, CDR1 MDHEN and CDR2 SYDVKM. This CDR3 is 16 amino acids long. The CDR3 region is CASSFSQPGDNEKLFF. As DNA, the CDR3 is TGTGCCAGCAGTTTTTCTCAACCAGGTGATAATGAAAAACTGTTTTTT.

The chain recombines TRBV6-5 with TRBJ1-1, with D possibly TRBD1 on 5 matching bases. The CDR3 spans 13 residues. The germline V gene encodes CDR1 MNHEY and CDR2 SVGAGI. The V end was cut by 8 bases, the J end by 0 bases, with 10 bases between. CDR3 sequence reads: CASPKGVNTEAFF. For the CDR3, the DNA is TGTGCCAGCCCTAAAGGGGTGAACACTGAAGCTTTCTTT.

This sequence joins TRBV30 and TRBJ2-1, with 9 bases that match TRBD1. V lost 0 bases to trimming and J lost 9 bases; unmatched junction nucleotides: 3. The CDR3 is 13 residues long. The germline V gene encodes CDR1 GTSNPN and CDR2 SVGIG (reference sequence). This chain's CDR3 is CAWSVQGAGEQFF. The DNA of the CDR3 is TGTGCCTGGAGTGTACAGGGGGCTGGTGAGCAGTTCTTC.

The CDR3 sequence: CASSPSIYEQYF. In nucleotides, the CDR3 is TGTGCCAGCAGCCCTAGTATCTACGAGCAGTACTTC. The chain combines TRBV12-3 or TRBV12-4 with TRBJ2-7; D gene ambiguous. The CDR3 spans 12 residues. Trimming stripped 6 bases from V and 3 bases from J, with 9 bases between.

The V call is TRBV5-1, the J call TRBJ2-1; D is possibly TRBD2 (6 bases). The CDR3 consists of 15 residues. Germline V CDR1 and CDR2: SGHRS, YFSETQ. V was pared by 0 bases and J by 6 bases, with 13 bases between. CDR3 nucleotide sequence: TGCGCCAGCAGCTTGGACGGCGGGATAATCAATGAGCAGTTCTTC. This encodes CASSLDGGIINEQFF. The full variable domain, its missing parts supplied by reference TRBV5-1 and TRBJ2-1, is KAGVTQTPRYLIKTRGQQVTLSCSPISGHRSVSWYQQTPGQGLQFLFEYFSETQRNKGNFPGRFSGRQFSNSRSEMNVSTLELGDSALYLCASSLDGGIINEQFFGPGTRLTVL.

J is TRBJ2-6 and V is TRBV28; D possibly corresponds to TRBD1 (5 bases). Trimming cost V 1 base and J 3 bases, with 7 bases left between them. This CDR3 has 15 amino acids. The germline CDR1 and CDR2 sequences are MDHEN and SYDVKM. The CDR3 DNA sequence: TGTGCCAGCAGTTTATCAGGGATTGGGGCCAACGTCCTGACTTTC. It codes for CASSLSGIGANVLTF.

This chain uses TRBV13 with TRBJ2-5; D is perhaps TRBD1 (6 bases). V was clipped by 4 bases and J by 1 base, with 10 bases between them. Germline V gene sequence: CDR1 PRHDT, CDR2 FYEKMQ (reference sequence). The CDR3 runs to 14 residues. This chain's CDR3 is CASSYRTAQETQYF. The DNA for the CDR3 is TGTGCCAGCAGCTATCGGACAGCCCAAGAGACCCAGTACTTC.

The genes are TRBV28 and TRBJ1-3; possible D gene TRBD1, 6 bases. The CDR3 runs to 14 residues. V lost 3 bases, J lost 5 bases, and 11 bases lay in between. Germline CDR1 MDHEN, CDR2 SYDVKM. The CDR3 DNA reads TGTGCCAGCAGTTTCCAGGGACAACGAAACACCATATATTTT. Its translation is CASSFQGQRNTIYF.

The chain uses TRBV19 and TRBJ2-1, with 14 bases identical to TRBD2. The germline V gene encodes CDR1 LNHDA and CDR2 SQIVND (reference sequence). V lost 1 base, J lost 7 bases, and 6 bases stayed unmatched. The CDR3 totals 17 residues. The CDR3 is CASSIGLTSGRANEQFF. For the CDR3, the DNA is TGTGCCAGTAGTATAGGCCTGACTAGCGGGAGGGCAAATGAGCAGTTCTTC.

This rearrangement joins TRBV6-5 to TRBJ1-5; 9 bases fit TRBD1. V lost 4 bases and J lost 15; bases outside the gene matches: 4. CDR1 MNHEY and CDR2 SVGAGI come from the germline V gene. This CDR3 contains 11 residues. CDR3 sequence (DNA): TGTGCCAGCAGTTCCGGACAGGGGCTGCATTTT. Translating it yields CASSSGQGLHF.

V usage is TRBV7-2 and J usage is TRBJ1-5, with D possibly being TRBD1 (5 bases). The CDR3 has 15 amino acids. V was cut by 1 base and J by 7 bases, with 14 bases left in between. Germline V CDR1 and CDR2: SGHTA, FQGNSA. In nucleotides, the CDR3 is TGTGCCAGCAGCTTAGACAGGCGGTGGAAGCAGCCCCAGCATTTT. Translating it yields CASSLDRRWKQPQHF.